The clone carrying this T cell receptor beta chain was found many times. Its antigen is not known. The V gene end was trimmed by 3 bases and the J gene end by 4 bases; junction bases not matched to a gene: 5. Germline CDR1 reads KGHSH; CDR2 reads LQKENI. The CDR3 consists of 15 residues. This specimen belongs to a study of T cells in Graves' hyperthyroidism and ophthalmopathy. Points from the study as a whole: The model predicted ophthalmopathy a median roughly 6.5 months before onset.

The CDR3 regions of TCR beta were amplified from RNA transcripts. Carried out on the TCR CDR3, a first-round RT-PCR used the HTBI primer set. One entry per CDR3 protein results from TCRdb running MiXCR on the multiplex PCR reads. The table shows about 640,000 distinct CDR3 sequences, with roughly 20% occurring only once. Under 3 months was the duration of disease in ophthalmopathy patients, who also had a Clinical Activity Score of at least 3 and a NOSPECS grade of at least 4. Exclusions: uncontrolled infection, other autoimmune disease, pregnancy, lactation. Sequenced: blood. The V and J genes are TRBV18 and TRBJ1-3; TRBD1 agrees at 8 bases. This clonotype was sampled from a man aged 25-45 years with Graves' ophthalmopathy. The CDR3 protein is CASSPDRAAGNTIYF. CDR3 sequence (DNA): TGTGCCAGCTCACCGGACAGGGCGGCAGGAAACACCATATATTTT.